Detailed here is one TCR beta chain. These data belong to a study of blood T cell repertoires in COVID-19. Across the study: Acute and convalescent COVID-19 specimens originated in the United States, Italy and Spain. T cells, B-cell-depleted T cells, or PBMCs provided the cDNA or gDNA that served as material.

Germline CDR1 LNHDA, CDR2 SQIVND (reference sequence). The CDR3 is 15 residues long. V shed 8 bases, J shed 3 bases, and the junction held 12 bases outside the gene matches. In the original workflow: For nucleated cells, counts were estimated from reference gene primer amplification. Clones were read by immunoSEQ multiplex PCR, and TCRdb kept only the in-frame ones, dropping some. The V and J calls and clone size come from that table; D and trimming were worked out from the DNA. This table has more than 200,000 clones, 70% to 90% appearing once. The sequence was collected from a woman aged 40 to 49 who had recovered from COVID-19. The chain employs TRBV19 and TRBJ2-5; 7 bases align to TRBD2. The sequencing input was peripheral blood. The CDR3 DNA reads as TGTGCCAGTGGCCAAAGGGGAGGGAATAAAGAGACCCAGTACTTC. Translation: CASGQRGGNKETQYF. The complete variable domain, with remaining parts taken from reference TRBV19 and TRBJ2-5, reads DGGITQSPKYLFRKEGQNVTLSCEQNLNHDAMYWYRQDPGQGLRLIYYSQIVNDFQKGDIAEGYSVSREKKESFPLTVTSAQKNPTAFYLCASGQRGGNKETQYFGPGTRLLVL.